What follows are 14 T cell receptor beta chains derived from one specimen sequenced in a study of blood T cell repertoires in COVID-19. The assay was immunoSEQ multiplex PCR, and TCRdb's table has in-frame clones only and misses some. The sample holds a few hundred thousand clones, around nine tenths seen once. Sequenced input: peripheral blood. These receptors originate from a man in his sixties who had recovered from COVID-19.

V is TRBV6-5 and J is TRBJ2-1; D call uncertain. Deletions cut 2 bases from V and 0 bases from J, with 11 bases between. The CDR3 spans 16 residues. Germline V gene data show CDR1 as MNHEY and CDR2 as SVGAGI. The CDR3 nucleotides are TGTGCCAGCAGTTACAGTCGCGGCCGCTCCTACAATGAGCAGTTCTTC. It codes for CASSYSRGRSYNEQFF.

This chain links TRBV24-1 with TRBJ1-2; 7 bases align to TRBD1. Germline trimming cut 0 bases from V and 8 bases from J; bases unmatched to any gene: 14. This CDR3 is 17 amino acids long. CDR1 and CDR2 from the germline V gene are KGHDR and SFDVKD. CDR3 loop: CATSDLGQGGKFGGYTF. CDR3 nucleotides: TGTGCCACCAGTGATTTGGGGCAGGGGGGCAAATTTGGCGGCTACACCTTC.

CDR3 sequence reads: CASSHGGGNYEQYF. Here the CDR3 DNA reads TGTGCCAGCAGCCACGGTGGCGGGAACTACGAGCAGTACTTC. The chain joins TRBV3-1 (or the pseudogene TRBV3-2) to TRBJ2-7; perhaps TRBD2 as D (6 bases). The V gene lost 3 bases and the J gene lost 3 bases, with 12 bases spanning the gap. This CDR3 has 14 residues. Germline V CDR1 and CDR2: LGHDT, YNNKEL (reference sequence).

This chain connects TRBV7-3 to TRBJ1-6, with 10 bases fitting TRBD1. The CDR3 covers 19 residues. Germline V gene sequence: CDR1 SGHTA, CDR2 FQGTGA. After removal of 4 bases from V and 0 bases from J, the junction contained 9 bases not matched to a gene. The DNA for the CDR3 is TGTGCCAGCAGCTCCCGGGACAGGGGCTTTAGCTCCTATAATTCACCCCTCCACTTT. This translates into CASSSRDRGFSSYNSPLHF.

The rearrangement joins TRBV7-9 to TRBJ1-1; D is perhaps TRBD1 (6 bases). CDR1 SEHNR and CDR2 FQNEAQ come from the germline V gene (reference sequence). The CDR3 extends over 15 amino acids. Trimming left V 4 bases short and J 1 base short, with 13 bases between. Here the CDR3 reads CASSSRTVPNTEAFF. CDR3 coding DNA: TGTGCCAGCAGCTCACGGACAGTGCCGAACACTGAAGCTTTCTTT.

V usage is TRBV12-3 or TRBV12-4 and J usage is TRBJ2-2, with 7 bases lining up with TRBD1. V shed 5 bases, J shed 13 bases, and the junction held 10 bases outside the gene matches. There are 13 residues in the CDR3. The CDR3 loop is CASSLDRALGLFF. CDR3 coding DNA: TGTGCCAGCAGTCTTGACAGGGCGTTGGGGCTGTTTTTT.

The genes are TRBV2 and TRBJ1-5; TRBD1 matches at 9 bases. This CDR3 spans 15 amino acids. V lost 5 bases to trimming and J lost 3 bases; unmatched junction nucleotides: 5. Germline values: CDR1 SNHLY, CDR2 FYNNEI. CDR3 sequence (DNA): TGTGCCAGCAGTTCGGGACAGGGTAACAATCAGCCCCAGCATTTT. Amino acids: CASSSGQGNNQPQHF.

The rearrangement joins TRBV5-1 to TRBJ2-2, with D possibly TRBD1 on 6 matching bases. The V end lost 2 bases, the J end lost 6 bases, and 8 bases lay between the germline ends. The CDR3 spans 13 residues. The germline V gene encodes CDR1 SGHRS and CDR2 YFSETQ. The DNA for the CDR3 is TGCGCCAGCAGCTTTACAGGGCCCGGGGAGCTGTTTTTT. Translating gives CASSFTGPGELFF.

The chain links TRBV4-2 to TRBJ2-1, with 7 bases matching TRBD2. The CDR3 is 16 amino acids. The junction had 11 bases not matched to a gene; V was cut back by 0 bases and J by 9 bases. CDR1 and CDR2 from the germline V gene are LGHNA and YNFKEQ. The DNA of the CDR3 is TGTGCCAGCAGCCAAGAAATTGGAGGACTAGGTACTGAGCAGTTCTTC. Translated: CASSQEIGGLGTEQFF.

The V call is TRBV11-2, the J call TRBJ2-7; D is possibly TRBD1 (6 bases). CDR1 and CDR2 from the germline V gene are SGHAT and FQNNGV. There are 14 residues in the CDR3. The V gene lost 1 base and the J gene lost 0 bases, with 7 bases spanning the gap. CDR3 region: CASSLVQGSYEQYF. In nucleotides, the CDR3 is TGTGCCAGCAGCTTAGTACAGGGCTCCTACGAGCAGTACTTC. The full variable domain, in which reference TRBV11-2 and TRBJ2-7 provide the parts outside the CDR3, is EAGVAQSPRYKIIEKRQSVAFWCNPISGHATLYWYQQILGQGPKLLIQFQNNGVVDDSQLPKDRFSAERLKGVDSTLKIQPAKLEDSAVYLCASSLVQGSYEQYFGPGTRLTVT.

V and J are TRBV6-9 and TRBJ2-7, with 7 nucleotides matching TRBD2. Germline V gene data show CDR1 as MNHGY and CDR2 as SVAAGI. The V and J ends lost 7 bases and 2 bases, in that order; junction bases with no gene match: 8. CDR3 size: 14 residues. The CDR3 nucleotides read TGTGCCAGCAATCTAGCGGAGTATACCTACGAGCAGTACTTC. This encodes CASNLAEYTYEQYF.

This clone was seen only a few times. This chain connects TRBV2 to TRBJ1-3; 7 positions match TRBD1. CDR3 length: 14 residues. From germline, CDR1 is SNHLY and CDR2 FYNNEI. With V trimmed by 8 bases and J by 0 bases, 4 bases remained unmatched. In DNA, the CDR3 is TGTGCCAGCGAGACAGGGTCCTCTGGAAACACCATATATTTT. Amino acids: CASETGSSGNTIYF.

The table lists this clone with a few counts. This chain connects TRBV7-9 to TRBJ2-7, with 8 bases lining up with TRBD1. The V gene end was trimmed by 1 base and the J gene end by 7 bases; junction bases not matched to a gene: 9. The V gene's germline CDR1 is SEHNR and CDR2 FQNEAQ (reference sequence). CDR3 size: 15 residues. CDR3 DNA: TGTGCCAGCAGCTTAGGAGGACAGGGCTTTCGGGAGCAGTACTTC. Residues: CASSLGGQGFREQYF.

This clone was recorded once. The chain is built from TRBV7-3 and TRBJ2-5; D gene ambiguous. CDR1 is SGHTA and CDR2 is FQGTGA in the germline V gene. The CDR3 length is 14 residues. The V gene lost 0 bases and the J gene lost 5 bases, with 10 bases spanning the gap. DNA for the CDR3: TGTGCCAGCAGCTTAACAGCTTCCCATGAGACCCAGTACTTC. It codes for CASSLTASHETQYF.